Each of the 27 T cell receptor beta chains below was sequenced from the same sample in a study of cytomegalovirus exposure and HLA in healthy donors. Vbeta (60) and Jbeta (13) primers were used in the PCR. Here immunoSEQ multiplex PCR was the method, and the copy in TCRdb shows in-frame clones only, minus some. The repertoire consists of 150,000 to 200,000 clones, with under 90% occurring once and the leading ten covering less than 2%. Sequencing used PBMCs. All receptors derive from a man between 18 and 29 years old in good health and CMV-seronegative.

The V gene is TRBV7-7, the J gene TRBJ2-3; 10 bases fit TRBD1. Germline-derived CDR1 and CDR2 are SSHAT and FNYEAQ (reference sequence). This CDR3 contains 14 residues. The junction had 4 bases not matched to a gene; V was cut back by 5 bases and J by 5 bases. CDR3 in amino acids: CASSLRTGGDTQYF. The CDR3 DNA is TGTGCCAGCAGCCTACGGACAGGGGGAGATACGCAGTATTTT.

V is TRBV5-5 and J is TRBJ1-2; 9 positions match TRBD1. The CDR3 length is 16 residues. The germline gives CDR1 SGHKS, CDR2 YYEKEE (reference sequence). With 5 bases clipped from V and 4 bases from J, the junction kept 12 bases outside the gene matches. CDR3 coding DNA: TGTGCCAGCAGTCCTGTGGGGTGGGACAGGGTCTATGGCTACACCTTC. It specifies CASSPVGWDRVYGYTF.

CDR3 in DNA: TGTGCCAGCAGTGCCTGGGACAAGAACACTGAAGCTTTCTTT. This sequence encodes CASSAWDKNTEAFF. The chain links TRBV6-5 to TRBJ1-1; TRBD1 is a possible D gene (6 bases). Trimming took 5 bases from V and 1 from J, leaving 11 bases between them. This CDR3 is 14 amino acids long. Germline V gene lookup returns CDR1 MNHEY and CDR2 SVGAGI.

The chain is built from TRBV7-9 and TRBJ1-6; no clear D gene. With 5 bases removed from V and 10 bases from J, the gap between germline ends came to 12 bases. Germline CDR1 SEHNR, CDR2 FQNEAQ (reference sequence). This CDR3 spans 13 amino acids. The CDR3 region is CASSGEGLSPLHF. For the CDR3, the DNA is TGTGCCAGCAGCGGAGAGGGTTTGTCACCCCTCCACTTT.

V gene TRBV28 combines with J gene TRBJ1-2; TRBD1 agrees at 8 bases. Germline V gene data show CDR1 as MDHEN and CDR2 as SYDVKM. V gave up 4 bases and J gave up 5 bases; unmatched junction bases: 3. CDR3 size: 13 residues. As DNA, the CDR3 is TGTGCCAGCAGTTCCAGGGGGCGTTATGGCTACACCTTC. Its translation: CASSSRGRYGYTF.

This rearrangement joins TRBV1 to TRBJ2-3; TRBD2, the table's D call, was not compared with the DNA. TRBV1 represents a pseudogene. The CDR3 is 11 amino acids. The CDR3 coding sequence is TGCACCAGCGGTAACTCAGATACGCAGTATTTT. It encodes CTSGNSDTQYF.

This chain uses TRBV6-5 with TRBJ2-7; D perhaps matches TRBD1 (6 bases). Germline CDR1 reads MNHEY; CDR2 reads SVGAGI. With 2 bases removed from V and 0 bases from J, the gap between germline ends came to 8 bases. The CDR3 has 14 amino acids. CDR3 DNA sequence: TGTGCCAGCAGTTACCGGGACACCTCCTACGAGCAGTACTTC. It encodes CASSYRDTSYEQYF.

This CDR3 reads CASSSTRFSRYEQYF. CDR3 bases: TGCGCCAGCAGCTCCACTAGATTTTCTCGCTACGAGCAGTACTTC. V gene TRBV5-1 combines with J gene TRBJ2-7, with D possibly being TRBD2 (5 bases). The CDR3 has 15 residues. Germline V CDR1 and CDR2: SGHRS, YFSETQ. V was trimmed by 3 bases and J by 3 bases, leaving 16 bases between them.

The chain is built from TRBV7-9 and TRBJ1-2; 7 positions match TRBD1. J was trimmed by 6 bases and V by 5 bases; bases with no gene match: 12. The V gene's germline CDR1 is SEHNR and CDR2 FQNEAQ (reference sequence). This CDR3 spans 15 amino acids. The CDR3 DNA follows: TGTGCCAGCAGCCCACGACAGGGAAAATGGAATGGCTACACCTTC. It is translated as CASSPRQGKWNGYTF.

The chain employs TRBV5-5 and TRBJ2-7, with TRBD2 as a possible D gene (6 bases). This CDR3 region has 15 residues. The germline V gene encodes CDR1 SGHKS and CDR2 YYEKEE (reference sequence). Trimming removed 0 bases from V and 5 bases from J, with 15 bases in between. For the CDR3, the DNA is TGTGCCAGCAGCTTGGCGGGACTCCCCACGAACGAGCAGTACTTC. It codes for CASSLAGLPTNEQYF.

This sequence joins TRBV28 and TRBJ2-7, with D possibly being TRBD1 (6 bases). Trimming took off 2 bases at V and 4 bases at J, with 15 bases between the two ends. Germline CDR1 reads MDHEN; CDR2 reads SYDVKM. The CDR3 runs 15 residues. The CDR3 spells CASSLGIRGSYEQYF. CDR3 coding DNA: TGTGCCAGCAGTTTAGGAATCAGGGGCTCGTACGAGCAGTACTTC.

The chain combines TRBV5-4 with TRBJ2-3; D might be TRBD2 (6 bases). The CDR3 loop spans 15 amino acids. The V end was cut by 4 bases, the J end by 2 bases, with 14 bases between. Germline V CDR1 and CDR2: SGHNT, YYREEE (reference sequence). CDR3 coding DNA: TGTGCCAGCAGCCTCCGGGACTCTTACACAGATACGCAGTATTTT. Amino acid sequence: CASSLRDSYTDTQYF.

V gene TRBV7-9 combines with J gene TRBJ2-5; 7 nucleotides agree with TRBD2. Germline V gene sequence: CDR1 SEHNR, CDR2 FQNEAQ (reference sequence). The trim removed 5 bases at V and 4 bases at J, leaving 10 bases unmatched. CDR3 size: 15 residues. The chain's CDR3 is CASSPTGTIGETQYF. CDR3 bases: TGTGCCAGCAGCCCTACCGGGACTATAGGAGAGACCCAGTACTTC.

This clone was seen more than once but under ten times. In DNA form, the CDR3 reads TGTGCCACCAGCAGAGATGTGGGGGGCTATGGCTACACCTTC. Its protein product is CATSRDVGGYGYTF. V usage is TRBV15 and J usage is TRBJ1-2; maybe TRBD1 (5 bases). Germline V gives CDR1 LNHNV, CDR2 YYDKDF (reference sequence). Trimming stripped 0 bases from V and 4 bases from J, with 9 bases between. The CDR3 loop spans 14 amino acids.

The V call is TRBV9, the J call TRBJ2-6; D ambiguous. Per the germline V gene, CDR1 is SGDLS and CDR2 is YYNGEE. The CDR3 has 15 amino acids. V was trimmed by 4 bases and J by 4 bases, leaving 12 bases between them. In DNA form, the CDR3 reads TGTGCCAGCAGCCCCCGCCAGCGAGGGGCCAACGTCCTGACTTTC. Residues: CASSPRQRGANVLTF.

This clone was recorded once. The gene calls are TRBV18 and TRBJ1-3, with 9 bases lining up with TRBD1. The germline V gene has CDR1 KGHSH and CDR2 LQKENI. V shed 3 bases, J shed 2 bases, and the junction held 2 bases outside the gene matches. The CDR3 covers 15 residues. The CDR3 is CASSPGTGTGNTIYF. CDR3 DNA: TGTGCCAGCTCACCGGGGACAGGGACTGGAAACACCATATATTTT.

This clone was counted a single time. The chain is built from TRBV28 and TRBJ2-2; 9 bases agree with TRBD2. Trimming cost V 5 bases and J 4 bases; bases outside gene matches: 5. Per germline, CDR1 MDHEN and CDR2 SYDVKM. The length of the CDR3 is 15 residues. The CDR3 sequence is CASSAGTSPTGELFF. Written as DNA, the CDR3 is TGTGCCAGCAGTGCCGGGACTAGCCCCACCGGGGAGCTGTTTTTT.

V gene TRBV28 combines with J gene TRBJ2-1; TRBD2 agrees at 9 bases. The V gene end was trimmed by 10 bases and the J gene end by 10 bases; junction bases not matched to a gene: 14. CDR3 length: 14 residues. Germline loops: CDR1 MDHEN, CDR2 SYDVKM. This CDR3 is CATSKEREVREQFF. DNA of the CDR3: TGTGCCACCTCCAAGGAGCGGGAGGTACGCGAGCAGTTCTTC.

The CDR3 DNA is TGTGCCAGCAGTCTTGGGATGGGGAGCGGCTCCTACAATGAGCAGTTCTTC. Amino acids: CASSLGMGSGSYNEQFF. The rearrangement links TRBV5-4 to TRBJ2-1; D might be TRBD2 (5 bases). Trimming removed 5 bases from V and 0 bases from J, with 18 bases in between. The CDR3 sequence is 17 residues long. Germline V lookup: CDR1 SGHNT, CDR2 YYREEE (reference sequence). Complete variable domain (other parts from reference TRBV5-4 and TRBJ2-1): ETGVTQSPTHLIKTRGQQVTLRCSSQSGHNTVSWYQQALGQGPQFIFQYYREEENGRGNFPPRFSGLQFPNYSSELNVNALELDDSALYLCASSLGMGSGSYNEQFFGPGTRLTVL.

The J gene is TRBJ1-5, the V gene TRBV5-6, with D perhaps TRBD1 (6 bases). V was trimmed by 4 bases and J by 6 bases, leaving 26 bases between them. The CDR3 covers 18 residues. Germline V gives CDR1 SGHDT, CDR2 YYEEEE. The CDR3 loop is CASSQQRRGATGRQPQHF. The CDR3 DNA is TGTGCCAGCAGCCAACAACGCCGGGGGGCGACTGGCCGTCAGCCCCAGCATTTT.

The DNA of the CDR3 is TGTGCCAGCAGTTTCAGGAAACCATCCTACGAGCAGTACTTC. Protein product: CASSFRKPSYEQYF. V is TRBV28 and J is TRBJ2-7; D is unresolved. Germline values: CDR1 MDHEN, CDR2 SYDVKM. Trimming stripped 3 bases from V and 1 base from J, with 10 bases between. The CDR3 runs 14 residues.

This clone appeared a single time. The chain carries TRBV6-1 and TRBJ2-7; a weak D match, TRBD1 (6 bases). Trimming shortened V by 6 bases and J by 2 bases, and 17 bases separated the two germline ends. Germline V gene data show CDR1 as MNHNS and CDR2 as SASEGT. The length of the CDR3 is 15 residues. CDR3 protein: CASSRQVPSPYEQYF. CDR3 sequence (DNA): TGTGCCAGCAGCCGACAGGTCCCTTCGCCCTACGAGCAGTACTTC.

CDR3 sequence: CASSPTGTGSTEAFF. The CDR3, as DNA: TGCGCCAGCAGCCCAACCGGTACGGGGAGCACTGAAGCTTTCTTT. This chain links TRBV4-3 with TRBJ1-1; D gene ambiguous. The CDR3 is 15 amino acids. Germline lookup yields CDR1 LGHNA and CDR2 YSLEER. The V gene lost 4 bases and the J gene lost 4 bases, with 16 bases spanning the gap.

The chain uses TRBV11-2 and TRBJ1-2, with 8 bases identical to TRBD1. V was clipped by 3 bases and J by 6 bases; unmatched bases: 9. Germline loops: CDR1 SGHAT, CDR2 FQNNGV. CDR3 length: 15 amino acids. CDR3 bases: TGTGCCAGCAGCTTTACAGGGGGAGGGGAGCATGGCTACACCTTC. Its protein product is CASSFTGGGEHGYTF.

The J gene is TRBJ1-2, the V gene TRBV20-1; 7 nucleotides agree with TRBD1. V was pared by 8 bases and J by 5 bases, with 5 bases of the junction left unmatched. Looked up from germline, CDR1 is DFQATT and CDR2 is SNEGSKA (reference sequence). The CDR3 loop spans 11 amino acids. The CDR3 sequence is CSPRQGYGYTF. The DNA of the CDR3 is TGCAGTCCGCGACAGGGTTATGGCTACACCTTC.

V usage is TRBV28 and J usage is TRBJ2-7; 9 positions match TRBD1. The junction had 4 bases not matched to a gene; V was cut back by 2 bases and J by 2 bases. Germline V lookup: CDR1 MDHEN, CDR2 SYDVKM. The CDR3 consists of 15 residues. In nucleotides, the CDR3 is TGTGCCAGCAGTTTAGGGGACAGGGACACCTACGAGCAGTACTTC. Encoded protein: CASSLGDRDTYEQYF.

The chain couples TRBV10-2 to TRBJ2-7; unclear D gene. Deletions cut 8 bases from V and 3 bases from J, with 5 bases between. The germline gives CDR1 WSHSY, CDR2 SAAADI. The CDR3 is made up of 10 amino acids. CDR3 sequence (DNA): TGCGCCAGCGCCGGCTACGAGCAGTACTTC. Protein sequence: CASAGYEQYF.